The T cell receptor (beta chain) under discussion was sequenced for a study of blood T cell repertoires in COVID-19. Repertoires were generated with immunoSEQ multiplex PCR, while TCRdb's copy carries only in-frame clones and drops some. The sample lists about 110,000 clones, 82% occurring once. CDR1 is SGDLS and CDR2 is YYNGEE in the germline V gene. V lost 0 bases and J lost 4, with 10 bases in between. The CDR3 loop spans 14 amino acids. The sample taken for sequencing was peripheral blood. This clonotype was obtained from a woman aged 55-70 years with acute or convalescent COVID-19. The V call is TRBV9, the J call TRBJ1-1; tentatively, D is TRBD1 (5 bases). CDR3 loop: CASSVAAGITEAFF. The CDR3 nucleotides are TGTGCCAGCAGCGTAGCGGCAGGGATCACTGAAGCTTTCTTT.